This section outlines one TCR beta chain sequence together with its context. CDR3 size: 15 residues. CDR1 SNHLY and CDR2 FYNNEI come from the germline V gene. The junction had 7 bases not matched to a gene; V was cut back by 5 bases and J by 5 bases. This record belongs to a study of blood T cell repertoires in COVID-19. Method: immunoSEQ multiplex PCR; TCRdb's copy keeps in-frame clones and lacks some. Of roughly 68,000 clones in the sample, roughly four fifths were seen once. The receptor was derived from a man aged 55 to 70 with COVID-19, enrolled during active disease. J is TRBJ2-5 and V is TRBV2; TRBD2 matches at 11 bases. The sequenced sample consisted of peripheral blood. The DNA for the CDR3 is TGTGCCAGCAGTCTACTAGCGGGAGCAGGCGAGACCCAGTACTTC. Amino acid sequence: CASSLLAGAGETQYF.